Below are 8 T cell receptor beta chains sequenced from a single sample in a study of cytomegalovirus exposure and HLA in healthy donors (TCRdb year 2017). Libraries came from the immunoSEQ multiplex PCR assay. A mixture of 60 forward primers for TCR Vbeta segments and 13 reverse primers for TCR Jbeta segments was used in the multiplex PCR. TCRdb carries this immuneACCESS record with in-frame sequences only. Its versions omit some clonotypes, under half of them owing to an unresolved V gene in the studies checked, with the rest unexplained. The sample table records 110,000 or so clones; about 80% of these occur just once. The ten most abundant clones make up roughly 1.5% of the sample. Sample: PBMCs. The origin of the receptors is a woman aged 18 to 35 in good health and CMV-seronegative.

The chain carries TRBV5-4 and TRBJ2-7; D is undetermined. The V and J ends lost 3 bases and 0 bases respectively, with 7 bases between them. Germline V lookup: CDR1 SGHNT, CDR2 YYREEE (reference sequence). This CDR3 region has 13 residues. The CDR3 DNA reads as TGTGCCAGCAGCTACGGGTCCTCCTACGAGCAGTACTTC. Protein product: CASSYGSSYEQYF.

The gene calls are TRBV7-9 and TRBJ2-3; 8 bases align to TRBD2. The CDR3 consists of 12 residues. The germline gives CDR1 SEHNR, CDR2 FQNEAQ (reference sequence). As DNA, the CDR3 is TGTGCGTCAGCGGGAGATACAGATACGCAGTATTTT. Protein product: CASAGDTDTQYF.

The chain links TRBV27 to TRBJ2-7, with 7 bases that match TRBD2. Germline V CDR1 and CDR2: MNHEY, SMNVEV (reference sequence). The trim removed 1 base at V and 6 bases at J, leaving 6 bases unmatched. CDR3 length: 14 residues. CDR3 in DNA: TGTGCCAGCAGTTTATTGAGCGGGGTTTTCGAGCAGTACTTC. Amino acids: CASSLLSGVFEQYF.

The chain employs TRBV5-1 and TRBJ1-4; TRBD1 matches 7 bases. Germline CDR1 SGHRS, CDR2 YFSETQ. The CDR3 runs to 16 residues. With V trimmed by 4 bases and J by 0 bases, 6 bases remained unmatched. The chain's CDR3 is CASSGGQFATNEKLFF. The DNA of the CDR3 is TGCGCCAGCAGCGGGGGACAGTTCGCAACTAATGAAAAACTGTTTTTT. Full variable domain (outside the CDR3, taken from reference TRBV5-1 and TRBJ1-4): KAGVTQTPRYLIKTRGQQVTLSCSPISGHRSVSWYQQTPGQGLQFLFEYFSETQRNKGNFPGRFSGRQFSNSRSEMNVSTLELGDSALYLCASSGGQFATNEKLFFGSGTQLSVL.

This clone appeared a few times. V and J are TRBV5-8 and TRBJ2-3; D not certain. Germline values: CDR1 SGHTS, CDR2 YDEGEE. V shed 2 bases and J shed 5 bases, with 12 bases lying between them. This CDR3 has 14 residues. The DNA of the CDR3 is TGTGCCAGCAGCTTAGTGACTTACGAAGATACGCAGTATTTT. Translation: CASSLVTYEDTQYF.

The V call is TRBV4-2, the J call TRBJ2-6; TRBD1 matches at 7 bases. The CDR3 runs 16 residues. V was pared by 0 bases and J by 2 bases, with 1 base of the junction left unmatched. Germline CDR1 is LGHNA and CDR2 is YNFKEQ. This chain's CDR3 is CASSQEGGAGANVLTF. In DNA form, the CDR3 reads TGTGCCAGCAGCCAAGAAGGGGGCGCTGGGGCCAACGTCCTGACTTTC.

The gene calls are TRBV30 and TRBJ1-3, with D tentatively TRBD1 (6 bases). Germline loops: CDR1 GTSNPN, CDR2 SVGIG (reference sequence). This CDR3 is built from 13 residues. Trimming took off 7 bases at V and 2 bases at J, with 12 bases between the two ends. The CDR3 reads CAFSQGAGNTIYF. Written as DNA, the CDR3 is TGTGCCTTCTCACAGGGTGCTGGAAACACCATATATTTT.

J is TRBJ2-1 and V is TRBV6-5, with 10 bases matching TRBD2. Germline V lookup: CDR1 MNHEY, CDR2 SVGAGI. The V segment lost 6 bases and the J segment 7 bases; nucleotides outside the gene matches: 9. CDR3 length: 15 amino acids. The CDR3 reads CASSPGTSESNEQFF. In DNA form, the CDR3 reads TGTGCCAGCAGCCCCGGGACTAGCGAATCGAATGAGCAGTTCTTC.